Shown below are 6 T cell receptor beta chains from a single sample sequenced in a study of metastatic and nonmetastatic thyroid tumors (dated by TCRdb to 2019 to 2021). No treatment had been received by any patient before thyroid surgery. Library construction relied on PCR. TCRdb shows the sequencer as Illumina HiSeq 4000. Using fastp at Q25 and MiXCR, TCRdb reprocessed the public reads and kept productive beta chains. For this sample the table gives approximately 79,000 clones, of which around 9.1% were detected only once. The top ten hold around 8.8% of the sample. Sequenced material: blood. The receptors shown here come from a female donor with papillary thyroid cancer or a benign thyroid nodule (not recorded which). Some clones in this sample may be carry-over from other donors' samples.

This clone was counted between two and nine times. V is TRBV28 and J is TRBJ1-2, with D tentatively TRBD1 (5 bases). The V end lost 2 bases, the J end lost 4 bases, and 14 bases lay between the germline ends. The length of the CDR3 is 15 residues. Germline V lookup: CDR1 MDHEN, CDR2 SYDVKM. In nucleotides, the CDR3 is TGTGCCAGCAGTTTAAGGGGTTCGGTCCGCTATGGCTACACCTTC. Protein: CASSLRGSVRYGYTF.

Worth noting for this clone: A much larger clone sits a single nucleotide away, making a read error possible. The same CDR3 arises from other DNA sequences in this sample as well. The chain uses TRBV5-1 and TRBJ2-5, with D hard to call. V lost 2 bases to trimming and J lost 2 bases, with 4 bases between them. Germline values: CDR1 SGHRS, CDR2 YFSETQ. The CDR3 totals 12 residues. The CDR3 DNA follows: TGCGCCAGCAGCTTAGTTCAAGAGACCCAGTACTTC. This encodes CASSLVQETQYF.

This clone was seen many times. The chain uses TRBV2 and TRBJ1-6; D is undetermined. Germline V gene data show CDR1 as SNHLY and CDR2 as FYNNEI. Between the trimmed V and J ends, which lost 7 bases and 0 bases, there was a span of 10 bases. The CDR3 is 15 residues long. CDR3: CASTSVSSYNSPLHF. The CDR3 DNA follows: TGTGCCAGCACTTCCGTTAGCTCCTATAATTCACCCCTCCACTTT.

This clone has at least ten counts. Additional DNA sequences in this sample encode the identical CDR3. The chain joins TRBV29-1 to TRBJ1-2, with 10 positions matching TRBD1. CDR1 SQVTM and CDR2 ANQGSEA come from the germline V gene. The trim removed 6 bases at V and 4 bases at J, leaving 5 bases unmatched. The CDR3 contains 13 residues. DNA for the CDR3: TGCAGCGTCGTCAGGACAGGGGGCTATGGCTACACCTTC. Translating gives CSVVRTGGYGYTF.

This clone was detected ten times or more. The chain uses TRBV30 and TRBJ2-7; the D gene is possibly TRBD2 (5 bases). This CDR3 comprises 15 residues. V dropped 3 bases and J dropped 1 base, with 16 bases sitting between them. CDR1 and CDR2 from the germline V gene are GTSNPN and SVGIG (reference sequence). The CDR3, as DNA: TGTGCCTGGAGAAGGGCGACTAACCCTTCCTACGAGCAGTACTTC. Translation: CAWRRATNPSYEQYF.

This clone was detected a few times. The chain is built from TRBV30 and TRBJ2-7; TRBD1 aligns across 9 bases. Germline V gene data show CDR1 as GTSNPN and CDR2 as SVGIG (reference sequence). V shed 2 bases and J 3 bases; nucleotides not matched to a gene: 5. The CDR3 runs to 14 residues. The CDR3 is CAWSHGTGRYEQYF. The CDR3 DNA reads as TGTGCCTGGAGTCACGGGACAGGGCGCTACGAGCAGTACTTC.